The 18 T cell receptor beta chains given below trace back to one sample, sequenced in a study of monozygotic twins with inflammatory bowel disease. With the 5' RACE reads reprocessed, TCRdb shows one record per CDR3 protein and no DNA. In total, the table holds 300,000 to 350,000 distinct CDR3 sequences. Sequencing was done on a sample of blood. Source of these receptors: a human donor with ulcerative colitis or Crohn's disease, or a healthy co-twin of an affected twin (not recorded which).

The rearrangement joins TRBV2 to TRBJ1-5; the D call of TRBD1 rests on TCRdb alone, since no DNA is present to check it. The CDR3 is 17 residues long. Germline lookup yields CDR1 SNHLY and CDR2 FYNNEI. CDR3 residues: CASSSGTGGLGNQPQHF.

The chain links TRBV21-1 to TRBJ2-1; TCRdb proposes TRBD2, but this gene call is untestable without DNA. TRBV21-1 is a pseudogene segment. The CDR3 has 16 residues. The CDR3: CASSKKPAGVWNEQFF.

This CDR3 reads CASRGRIYQPQHF. The V and J genes are TRBV6-2 or TRBV6-3 and TRBJ1-5. Germline CDR1 and CDR2: MNHEY and SVGEGT. CDR3 length: 13 residues.

CDR3 sequence: CASSVDTGAGQPQHF. The chain joins TRBV9 to TRBJ1-5; the D call of TRBD1 rests on TCRdb alone, since no DNA is present to check it. The CDR3 is 15 residues long. Germline V gene lookup returns CDR1 SGDLS and CDR2 YYNGEE.

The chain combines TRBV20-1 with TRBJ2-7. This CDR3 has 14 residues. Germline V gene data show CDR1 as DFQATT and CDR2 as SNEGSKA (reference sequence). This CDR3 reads CSARDVGKSYEQYF.

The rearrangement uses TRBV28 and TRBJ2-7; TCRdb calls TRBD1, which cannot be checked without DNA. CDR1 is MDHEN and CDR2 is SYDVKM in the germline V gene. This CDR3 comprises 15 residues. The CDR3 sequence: CAISLDRFLSYEQYF.

The CDR3 loop reads CASSLTGTGGMETQYF. The chain uses TRBV7-2 and TRBJ2-5; the D call of TRBD1 rests on TCRdb alone, since no DNA is present to check it. Germline-derived CDR1 and CDR2 are SGHTA and FQGNSA. The CDR3 is 16 residues long.

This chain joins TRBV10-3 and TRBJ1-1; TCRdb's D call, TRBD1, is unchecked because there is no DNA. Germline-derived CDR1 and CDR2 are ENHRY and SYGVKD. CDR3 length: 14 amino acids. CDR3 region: CAIRQPGVNTEAFF.

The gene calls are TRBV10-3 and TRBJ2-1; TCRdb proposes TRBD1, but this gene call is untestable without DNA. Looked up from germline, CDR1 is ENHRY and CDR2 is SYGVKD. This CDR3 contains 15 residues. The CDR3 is CAISESIQVSNEQFF.

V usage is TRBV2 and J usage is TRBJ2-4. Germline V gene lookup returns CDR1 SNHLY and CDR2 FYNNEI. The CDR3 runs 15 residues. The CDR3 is CASSESGLAKNIQYF.

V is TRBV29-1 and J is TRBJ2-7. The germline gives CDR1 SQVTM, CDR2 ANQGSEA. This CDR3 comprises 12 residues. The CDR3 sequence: CSVEFGFDEQYF.

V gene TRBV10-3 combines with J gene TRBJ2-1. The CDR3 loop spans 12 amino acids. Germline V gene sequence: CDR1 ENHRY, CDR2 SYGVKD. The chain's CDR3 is CAISGSYNEQFF.

The CDR3 region is CASSPRADRMGELFF. The chain joins TRBV3-1 to TRBJ2-2; no DNA is available, so the TRBD1 call from TCRdb remains unchecked. Germline V lookup: CDR1 LGHDT, CDR2 YNNKEL (reference sequence). This CDR3 comprises 15 residues.

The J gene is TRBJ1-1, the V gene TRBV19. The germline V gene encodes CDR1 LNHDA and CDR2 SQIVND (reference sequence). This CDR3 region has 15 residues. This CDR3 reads CASSPQTSQYAEAFF.

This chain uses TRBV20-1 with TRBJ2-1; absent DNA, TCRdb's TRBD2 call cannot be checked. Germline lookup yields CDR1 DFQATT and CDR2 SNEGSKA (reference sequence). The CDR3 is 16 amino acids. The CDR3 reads CSARASGKSSYNEQFF.

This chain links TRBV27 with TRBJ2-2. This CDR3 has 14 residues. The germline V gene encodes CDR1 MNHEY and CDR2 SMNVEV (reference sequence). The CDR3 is CASSPSQWAGELFF.

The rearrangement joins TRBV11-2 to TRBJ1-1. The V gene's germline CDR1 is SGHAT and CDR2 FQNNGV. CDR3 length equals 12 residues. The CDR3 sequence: CASRMGNTEAFF.

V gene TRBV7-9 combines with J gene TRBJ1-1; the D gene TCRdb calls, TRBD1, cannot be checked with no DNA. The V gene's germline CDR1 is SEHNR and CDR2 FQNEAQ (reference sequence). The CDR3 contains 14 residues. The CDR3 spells CASSRSGGVAEAFF.